What follows are 29 T cell receptor beta chains derived from one specimen sequenced in a study of T-cell reconstitution after alpha-beta-depleted transplantation in children. Unique molecular identifiers were incorporated when the TCRbeta library was constructed. From the PCR reads, TCRdb called clonotypes with MiXCR, one entry per CDR3 protein. The sample includes 200,000 to 300,000 distinct CDR3 sequences, about 11% of them seen just once. The source was PBMCs from the stem cell graft donor, collected from the stem cell graft. These receptor sequences come from a human donor who donated a stem cell graft to a child with acute lymphoblastic leukemia.

This clonotype was counted many times. Here the CDR3 reads CASSQAGTGKAEAFF. The CDR3 nucleotides read TGTGCCAGCAGCCAAGCCGGGACAGGGAAAGCTGAAGCTTTCTTT. The V call is TRBV4-2, the J call TRBJ1-1, with 9 bases fitting TRBD1. The V gene's germline CDR1 is LGHNA and CDR2 YNFKEQ. This CDR3 has 15 amino acids. With 1 base clipped from V and 6 bases from J, the junction kept 6 bases outside the gene matches.

The chain combines TRBV12-3 or TRBV12-4 with TRBJ2-1; D call uncertain. The germline V and J ends were trimmed by 3 bases and 2 bases, with 14 bases remaining between them. The CDR3 contains 16 residues. DNA of the CDR3: TGTGCCAGCAGTTTTTTAAGGAGTTACACCTACAATGAGCAGTTCTTC. Residues: CASSFLRSYTYNEQFF.

This clonotype was observed a handful of times. The chain is built from TRBV7-2 and TRBJ1-2; D is possibly TRBD1 (5 bases). Trimming pared 4 bases from V and 8 bases from J, leaving 17 bases between. The CDR3 runs 14 residues. Germline V lookup: CDR1 SGHTA, CDR2 FQGNSA. CDR3 bases: TGTGCCAGCAGCTCCACGAGGGGAGGCGGAGGCTACACCTTC. It specifies CASSSTRGGGGYTF.

The chain combines TRBV4-2 with TRBJ2-7; D perhaps matches TRBD1 (5 bases). This CDR3 spans 14 amino acids. Germline lookup yields CDR1 LGHNA and CDR2 YNFKEQ. V dropped 0 bases and J dropped 5 bases, with 11 bases sitting between them. In DNA form, the CDR3 reads TGTGCCAGCAGCCAAGAGGTCAGGGTCCACGAGCAGTACTTC. Its protein is CASSQEVRVHEQYF.

This clonotype was counted at least ten times. The chain carries TRBV29-1 and TRBJ2-5, with TRBD2 identical over 7 bases. This CDR3 is 13 amino acids long. The ends lost 5 bases at V and 5 bases at J; junction bases unmatched: 8. Per germline, CDR1 SQVTM and CDR2 ANQGSEA. CDR3: CSVRGVGGETQYF. CDR3 nucleotide sequence: TGCAGCGTTCGTGGGGTGGGGGGGGAGACCCAGTACTTC.

This clonotype was seen many times. The V gene is TRBV6-5, the J gene TRBJ2-1; D call uncertain. The germline gives CDR1 MNHEY, CDR2 SVGAGI. This CDR3 region has 14 residues. V dropped 0 bases and J dropped 2 bases, with 5 bases sitting between them. In DNA, the CDR3 is TGTGCCAGCAGTTACTCACGGCCCTACAATGAGCAGTTCTTC. This gives the protein CASSYSRPYNEQFF.

The chain joins TRBV12-3 or TRBV12-4 to TRBJ2-7; D is unresolved. This CDR3 comprises 12 residues. V was cut by 7 bases and J by 7 bases, with 14 bases left in between. CDR3 sequence reads: CASTLGSREQYF. CDR3 bases: TGTGCCAGCACCCTAGGGTCCAGGGAGCAGTACTTC.

This clonotype has ten or more counts. J is TRBJ2-1 and V is TRBV5-8; 9 positions agree with TRBD1. Germline lookup yields CDR1 SGHTS and CDR2 YDEGEE. The CDR3 is 15 amino acids. V lost 2 bases and J lost 6; bases outside the gene matches: 6. The CDR3 reads CASSLPGQGSNEQFF. The CDR3 DNA reads TGTGCCAGCAGCTTACCGGGACAGGGTAGCAATGAGCAGTTCTTC.

On this clonotype: One base away lies a much larger clone, so this may be a sequencing read error. The J gene is TRBJ2-5, the V gene TRBV12-3 or TRBV12-4, with 7 bases lining up with TRBD1. The J segment lost 2 bases and the V segment lost 7 bases, leaving 10 bases of the junction unmatched. The length of the CDR3 is 15 residues. The CDR3 is CASTDPGTAQETQYF. CDR3 DNA sequence: TGTGCCAGCACTGACCCGGGGACAGCACAAGAGACCCAGTACTTC.

This clonotype appeared many times. The rearrangement uses TRBV20-1 and TRBJ1-2; no definite D call. There are 14 residues in the CDR3. The V and J ends lost 0 bases and 3 bases respectively, with 11 bases between them. Germline V CDR1 and CDR2: DFQATT, SNEGSKA (reference sequence). CDR3 region: CSARDGLGDYGYTF. The CDR3 DNA reads TGCAGTGCTAGAGACGGCCTCGGAGACTATGGCTACACCTTC.

This clonotype was seen repeatedly, ten times or more. The rearrangement joins TRBV7-2 to TRBJ2-5; 7 bases agree with TRBD1. The V gene end was trimmed by 0 bases and the J gene end by 3 bases; junction bases not matched to a gene: 1. Germline V lookup: CDR1 SGHTA, CDR2 FQGNSA. The CDR3 is 14 amino acids. CDR3 DNA sequence: TGTGCCAGCAGCTTAGCCGACAGGGAAGAGACCCAGTACTTC. Translation gives CASSLADREETQYF.

This clonotype occurred many times. This chain connects TRBV15 to TRBJ2-4; 7 bases align to TRBD1. CDR1 is LNHNV and CDR2 is YYDKDF in the germline V gene (reference sequence). The CDR3 consists of 16 residues. The V and J ends lost 3 bases and 2 bases, in that order; junction bases with no gene match: 7. The CDR3 DNA reads as TGTGCCACCAGCAGGGCAAGACAGGGACCCAAAAACATTCAGTACTTC. Translated: CATSRARQGPKNIQYF.

This clonotype has a handful of counts. This sequence joins TRBV19 and TRBJ2-3, with a tentative D call TRBD2 (6 bases). From germline, CDR1 is LNHDA and CDR2 SQIVND (reference sequence). This CDR3 region has 15 residues. With 3 bases removed from V and 4 bases from J, the gap between germline ends came to 14 bases. Here the CDR3 DNA reads TGTGCCAGTAGTATCTATCCGGGAGTAGCAGATACGCAGTATTTT. This gives the protein CASSIYPGVADTQYF.

V is TRBV29-1 and J is TRBJ2-7, with D hard to call. CDR1 is SQVTM, CDR2 ANQGSEA, per germline. This CDR3 is 15 amino acids long. V gave up 2 bases and J gave up 0 bases, with 14 bases separating them. This CDR3 reads CSVELARPLSYEQYF. Written as DNA, the CDR3 is TGCAGCGTTGAACTTGCGCGGCCCCTCTCCTACGAGCAGTACTTC.

Only a few counts were recorded for this clonotype. The chain joins TRBV4-2 to TRBJ2-7, with 9 bases that match TRBD1. The CDR3 length is 16 residues. The V gene end was trimmed by 4 bases and the J gene end by 4 bases; junction bases not matched to a gene: 11. Germline lookup yields CDR1 LGHNA and CDR2 YNFKEQ. The CDR3 spells CASSRVPGQGAYEQYF. The CDR3 region has the DNA TGTGCCAGCAGCCGAGTACCGGGACAGGGAGCGTACGAGCAGTACTTC.

This clonotype showed up just a few times. In DNA form, the CDR3 reads TGCGCCAGCAGCCCGCGGGCTAGCGGGTCCTACGAGCAGTACTTC. Residues: CASSPRASGSYEQYF. The chain links TRBV5-1 to TRBJ2-7, with 8 bases fitting TRBD2. V gave up 4 bases and J gave up 1 base; unmatched junction bases: 7. Germline CDR1 is SGHRS and CDR2 is YFSETQ. The CDR3 runs to 15 residues. Based on the CDR3 plus reference TRBV5-1 and TRBJ2-7, the full variable domain is KAGVTQTPRYLIKTRGQQVTLSCSPISGHRSVSWYQQTPGQGLQFLFEYFSETQRNKGNFPGRFSGRQFSNSRSEMNVSTLELGDSALYLCASSPRASGSYEQYFGPGTRLTVT.

The table lists this clonotype with many counts. The chain combines TRBV5-1 with TRBJ2-2, with D possibly TRBD2 on 6 matching bases. V was clipped by 5 bases and J by 5 bases, with 16 bases between them. Germline assignment: CDR1 SGHRS and CDR2 YFSETQ. CDR3 length equals 15 residues. As DNA, the CDR3 is TGCGCCAGCAGTACAGGAGAAGGAGGGACCGGGGAGCTGTTTTTT. Translation: CASSTGEGGTGELFF.

In the case of this clonotype: A much larger clone sits a single nucleotide away, making a read error possible. The rearrangement links TRBV7-9 to TRBJ2-1, with 8 nucleotides matching TRBD1. Per germline, CDR1 SEHNR and CDR2 FQNEAQ (reference sequence). The CDR3 length is 17 residues. The CDR3 region has the DNA TGTGCCGGCAGCTCCCCTCTCGGACAGGGCGAGGGCAATGAGCAGTTCTTC. Amino acids: CAGSSPLGQGEGNEQFF.

This clonotype was detected ten times or more. V gene TRBV29-1 combines with J gene TRBJ1-2; D might be TRBD1 (6 bases). The CDR3 sequence is 17 residues long. CDR1 SQVTM and CDR2 ANQGSEA come from the germline V gene. The V gene lost 0 bases and the J gene lost 4 bases, with 21 bases spanning the gap. CDR3 in DNA: TGCAGCGTTGAAGAGGGGGCAACGGGGGGGAGAGGCTATGGCTACACCTTC. As protein: CSVEEGATGGRGYGYTF. Based on the CDR3 plus reference TRBV29-1 and TRBJ1-2, the full variable domain is SAVISQKPSRDICQRGTSLTIQCQVDSQVTMMFWYRQQPGQSLTLIATANQGSEATYESGFVIDKFPISRPNLTFSTLTVSNMSPEDSSIYLCSVEEGATGGRGYGYTFGSGTRLTVV.

Many counts were recorded for this clonotype. CDR3 DNA: TGTGCCAGCAGTTCTCATTCCAGCGGAAACACCATATATTTT. It codes for CASSSHSSGNTIYF. V gene TRBV27 combines with J gene TRBJ1-3; D is unclear. Looked up from germline, CDR1 is MNHEY and CDR2 is SMNVEV (reference sequence). CDR3 size: 14 residues. With 4 bases removed from V and 4 bases from J, the gap between germline ends came to 11 bases.

This clonotype was detected many times. This rearrangement joins TRBV27 to TRBJ1-1, with D hard to call. Germline V gene lookup returns CDR1 MNHEY and CDR2 SMNVEV (reference sequence). The CDR3 length is 13 residues. Trimming pared 7 bases from V and 0 bases from J, leaving 9 bases between. Here the CDR3 reads CASKGNLNTEAFF. CDR3 sequence (DNA): TGTGCCAGCAAGGGCAACTTGAACACTGAAGCTTTCTTT.

There are many counts of this clonotype. The chain carries TRBV5-1 and TRBJ2-7; 7 bases agree with TRBD1. J was trimmed by 2 bases and V by 4 bases; bases with no gene match: 3. The CDR3 length is 13 residues. The V gene's germline CDR1 is SGHRS and CDR2 YFSETQ. CDR3 sequence (DNA): TGCGCCAGCAGCCATGGACAGGCCTACGAGCAGTACTTC. Translated, it gives CASSHGQAYEQYF.

This clonotype was seen at least ten times. This chain uses TRBV6-5 with TRBJ1-1; 8 positions match TRBD1. The CDR3 contains 14 residues. After removal of 5 bases from V and 11 bases from J, the junction contained 13 bases not matched to a gene. From germline, CDR1 is MNHEY and CDR2 SVGAGI. The CDR3 nucleotides read TGTGCCAGCAGTCCGACAGGGGTAGATTGGTGTGCTTTCTTT. Translated, it gives CASSPTGVDWCAFF.

This clonotype came up many times. CDR3 nucleotides: TGTGCCATCAGCCTGACTAGCGGGGGGGCCGATACGCAGTATTTT. Its protein product is CAISLTSGGADTQYF. The V and J genes are TRBV10-3 and TRBJ2-3, with TRBD2 matching 14 bases. Trimming removed 6 bases from V and 6 bases from J; junction bases left unmatched: 5. This CDR3 is 15 amino acids long. Per germline, CDR1 ENHRY and CDR2 SYGVKD.

This clonotype was found many times. The V call is TRBV12-3 or TRBV12-4, the J call TRBJ1-5, with TRBD1 matching over 11 bases. The ends lost 6 bases at V and 2 bases at J; junction bases unmatched: 6. The CDR3 length is 16 residues. CDR3 nucleotides: TGTGCCAGCAGGGACAGGGGGCAGGACGGCAATCAGCCCCAGCATTTT. Encoded protein: CASRDRGQDGNQPQHF.

This clonotype has ten or more counts. The gene calls are TRBV3-1 and TRBJ2-1; 13 nucleotides line up with TRBD2. Germline-derived CDR1 and CDR2 are LGHDT and YNNKEL (reference sequence). CDR3 length: 16 amino acids. V dropped 2 bases and J dropped 2; count of bases not matched to a gene: 0. CDR3 residues: CASSQTSGGAYNEQFF. CDR3 in DNA: TGTGCCAGCAGCCAAACTAGCGGGGGGGCCTACAATGAGCAGTTCTTC.

The table lists this clonotype with many counts. The J gene is TRBJ2-1, the V gene TRBV20-1; 7 nucleotides agree with TRBD1. The germline V gene encodes CDR1 DFQATT and CDR2 SNEGSKA (reference sequence). The V gene end was trimmed by 0 bases and the J gene end by 7 bases; junction bases not matched to a gene: 6. This CDR3 spans 14 amino acids. The CDR3 is CSAREPRGQNEQFF. The CDR3 DNA reads TGCAGTGCTAGAGAACCCAGGGGACAGAATGAGCAGTTCTTC.

This clonotype has at least ten counts. V usage is TRBV20-1 and J usage is TRBJ2-2; 14 positions match TRBD2. V lost 3 bases to trimming and J lost 7 bases; unmatched junction nucleotides: 10. This CDR3 has 17 residues. Germline CDR1 reads DFQATT; CDR2 reads SNEGSKA (reference sequence). CDR3 coding DNA: TGCAGTGCTAGCGGGACTAGCGGGAGCATTAACGTCGGGGAGCTGTTTTTT. Translating gives CSASGTSGSINVGELFF.

This clonotype showed up many times. The chain combines TRBV5-1 with TRBJ2-1, with D unresolved. Trimming left V 0 bases short and J 8 bases short, with 18 bases between. The CDR3 extends over 16 amino acids. Germline CDR1 is SGHRS and CDR2 is YFSETQ. CDR3 in DNA: TGCGCCAGCAGCTTGGCCGAGGCCGCACCTTGGGATGAGCAGTTCTTC. Translation: CASSLAEAAPWDEQFF.